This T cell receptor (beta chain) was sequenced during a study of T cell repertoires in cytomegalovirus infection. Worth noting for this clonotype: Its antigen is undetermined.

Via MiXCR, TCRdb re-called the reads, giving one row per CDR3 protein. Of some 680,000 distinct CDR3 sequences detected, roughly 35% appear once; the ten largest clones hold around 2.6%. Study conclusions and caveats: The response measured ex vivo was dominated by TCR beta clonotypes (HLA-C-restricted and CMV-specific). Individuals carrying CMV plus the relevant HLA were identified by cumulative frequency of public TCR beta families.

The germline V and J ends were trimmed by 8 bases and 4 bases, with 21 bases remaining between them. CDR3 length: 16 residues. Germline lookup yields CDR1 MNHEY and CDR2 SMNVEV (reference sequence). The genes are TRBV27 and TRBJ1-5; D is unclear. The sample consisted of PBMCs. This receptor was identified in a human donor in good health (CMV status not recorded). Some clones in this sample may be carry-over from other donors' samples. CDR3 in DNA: TGTGCCAGCCCTCTCTGGCGGGATGCTGGGAATCAGCCCCAGCATTTT. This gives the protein CASPLWRDAGNQPQHF.